The 20 T cell receptor beta chains below were found in one sample sequenced in a study of blood T cell repertoires in COVID-19. The assay was immunoSEQ multiplex PCR, and TCRdb's table has in-frame clones only and misses some. The table records some 240,000 clones, approximately 78% of them present only once. The specimen was peripheral blood. The receptors were gathered from a woman in her 70s with COVID-19, enrolled during active disease.

V and J are TRBV6-2 or TRBV6-3 and TRBJ1-5; 7 bases match TRBD1. The V gene's germline CDR1 is MNHEY and CDR2 SVGEGT. There are 17 residues in the CDR3. After removal of 6 bases from V and 1 base from J, the junction contained 12 bases not matched to a gene. CDR3 sequence reads: CASSHPLTGPSNQPQHF. Written as DNA, the CDR3 is TGTGCCAGCAGCCACCCGTTGACAGGGCCGAGCAATCAGCCCCAGCATTTT.

This clone came up a few times. This rearrangement joins TRBV3-1 (or the pseudogene TRBV3-2) to TRBJ2-2, with a weak D call TRBD2 (6 bases). This CDR3 is 15 amino acids long. Germline CDR1 is LGHDT and CDR2 is YNNKEL (reference sequence). Between the trimmed V and J ends, which lost 1 base and 4 bases, there was a span of 10 bases. CDR3 sequence (DNA): TGTGCCAGCAGCCAAGTGGGGGGAGGCACCGGGGAGCTGTTTTTT. Its protein is CASSQVGGGTGELFF.

The chain couples TRBV20-1 to TRBJ2-1, with TRBD2 as a possible D gene (5 bases). The germline V and J ends were trimmed by 3 bases and 9 bases, with 15 bases remaining between them. Germline assignment: CDR1 DFQATT and CDR2 SNEGSKA (reference sequence). This CDR3 has 13 amino acids. For the CDR3, the DNA is TGCAGTGCTAGTCTGTCCCTAGCCAGTGAGCAGTTCTTC. Its translation is CSASLSLASEQFF.

The V gene is TRBV9, the J gene TRBJ2-7, with TRBD1 matching over 8 bases. The germline V gene has CDR1 SGDLS and CDR2 YYNGEE. The CDR3 runs to 15 residues. Germline trimming cut 4 bases from V and 2 bases from J; bases unmatched to any gene: 8. This chain's CDR3 is CASSLGQGLPYEQYF. As DNA, the CDR3 is TGTGCCAGCAGCCTTGGACAGGGCCTCCCCTACGAGCAGTACTTC.

This chain uses TRBV12-3 or TRBV12-4 with TRBJ1-2; D not certain. This CDR3 has 13 residues. V dropped 2 bases and J dropped 6 bases, with 10 bases sitting between them. Written as DNA, the CDR3 is TGTGCCAGCAGTTTAAGGATGAGCGATGGCTACACCTTC. The encoded protein is CASSLRMSDGYTF.

CDR3 sequence (DNA): TGTGCCAGCTCTTTATCCGGGACAGGGTCCTACGAGCAGTACTTC. It encodes CASSLSGTGSYEQYF. The chain uses TRBV7-3 and TRBJ2-7, with 9 nucleotides matching TRBD1. Germline V CDR1 and CDR2: SGHTA, FQGTGA. The CDR3 has 15 amino acids. V gave up 8 bases and J gave up 1 base; unmatched junction bases: 9.

This sequence joins TRBV5-4 and TRBJ1-6; 8 bases align to TRBD1. CDR1 SGHNT and CDR2 YYREEE come from the germline V gene (reference sequence). The V gene end was trimmed by 1 base and the J gene end by 4 bases; junction bases not matched to a gene: 7. There are 17 residues in the CDR3. In DNA form, the CDR3 reads TGTGCCAGCAGCTTGTCTACAGGGGGGGGATATAATTCACCCCTCCACTTT. It codes for CASSLSTGGGYNSPLHF.

CDR3 amino acids: CASSAGGMYNEQFF. DNA for the CDR3: TGTGCCAGCTCAGCCGGGGGAATGTACAATGAGCAGTTCTTC. This chain joins TRBV18 and TRBJ2-1, with D tentatively TRBD2 (6 bases). The CDR3 runs 14 residues. The germline CDR1 and CDR2 sequences are KGHSH and LQKENI. V was pared by 5 bases and J by 4 bases, with 12 bases between.

The rearrangement links TRBV3-1 (or the pseudogene TRBV3-2) to TRBJ1-4; 7 nucleotides align to TRBD1. The CDR3 consists of 15 residues. The germline CDR1 and CDR2 sequences are LGHDT and YNNKEL (reference sequence). Germline trimming cut 2 bases from V and 5 bases from J; bases unmatched to any gene: 5. The CDR3 loop is CASSQRTGRNEKLFF. CDR3 DNA sequence: TGTGCCAGCAGCCAAAGGACAGGAAGAAATGAAAAACTGTTTTTT.

The chain combines TRBV6-6 with TRBJ2-7; 7 bases are shared with TRBD2. There are 13 residues in the CDR3. The trim removed 9 bases at V and 3 bases at J, leaving 8 bases unmatched. From germline, CDR1 is MNHNY and CDR2 SVGAGI (reference sequence). The CDR3 bases are TGTGCCAGTAGACTAGCTGGGCTCTACGAGCAGTACTTC. Amino acid sequence: CASRLAGLYEQYF.

This sequence joins TRBV28 and TRBJ1-1; D is possibly TRBD1 (6 bases). Per the germline V gene, CDR1 is MDHEN and CDR2 is SYDVKM. Trimming removed 5 bases from V and 4 bases from J, with 11 bases in between. The CDR3 spans 13 residues. Written as DNA, the CDR3 is TGTGCCAGCAGTACAGGGAAGCCCACTGAAGCTTTCTTT. It translates to CASSTGKPTEAFF.

The genes are TRBV7-2 and TRBJ1-2; weak D call: TRBD1 (5 bases). The V end was cut by 1 base, the J end by 3 bases, with 9 bases between. Per germline, CDR1 SGHTA and CDR2 FQGNSA. The CDR3 is 14 residues long. The CDR3 is CASSLGQIYYGYTF. DNA of the CDR3: TGTGCCAGCAGCTTAGGACAGATTTACTATGGCTACACCTTC. The whole variable domain, filled in from reference TRBV7-2 and TRBJ1-2, reads GAGVSQSPSNKVTEKGKDVELRCDPISGHTALYWYRQSLGQGLEFLIYFQGNSAPDKSGLPSDRFSAERTGGSVSTLTIQRTQQEDSAVYLCASSLGQIYYGYTFGSGTRLTVV.

The chain joins TRBV19 to TRBJ2-7; D is ambiguous. Germline-derived CDR1 and CDR2 are LNHDA and SQIVND (reference sequence). V shed 6 bases and J shed 0 bases, with 21 bases lying between them. The CDR3 length is 17 residues. Written as DNA, the CDR3 is TGTGCCAGTAGCGGGTCCATTTTTCACCTTAACTCCTACGAGCAGTACTTC. This sequence encodes CASSGSIFHLNSYEQYF.

The rearrangement joins TRBV6-5 to TRBJ2-7; 11 nucleotides agree with TRBD2. The CDR3 consists of 15 residues. The trim removed 7 bases at V and 2 bases at J, leaving 7 bases unmatched. Per the germline V gene, CDR1 is MNHEY and CDR2 is SVGAGI. The CDR3, as DNA: TGTGCCAGCACCCCGACTAGCGGGGTTCCCTACGAGCAGTACTTC. It translates to CASTPTSGVPYEQYF.

The V call is TRBV27, the J call TRBJ2-3; D not certain. Germline V gene sequence: CDR1 MNHEY, CDR2 SMNVEV (reference sequence). V was trimmed by 9 bases and J by 9 bases, leaving 10 bases between them. This CDR3 is built from 10 residues. Here the CDR3 DNA reads TGTGCCAGTAACGGTCGGACGCAGTATTTT. Protein: CASNGRTQYF.

V gene TRBV5-1 combines with J gene TRBJ2-7; 14 bases fit TRBD2. The CDR3 is 16 residues long. The germline CDR1 and CDR2 sequences are SGHRS and YFSETQ. The trim removed 3 bases at V and 4 bases at J, leaving 6 bases unmatched. CDR3 DNA sequence: TGCGCCAGCAGCTCCGGGACTAGCGGGAGATGGTACGAGCAGTACTTC. Translated: CASSSGTSGRWYEQYF.

The V gene is TRBV7-2, the J gene TRBJ1-2; the match to TRBD1 covers 7 bases. This CDR3 is 17 amino acids long. The germline gives CDR1 SGHTA, CDR2 FQGNSA. Trimming cost V 4 bases and J 6 bases; bases outside gene matches: 17. CDR3 residues: CASSSRKGAMIADGYTF. CDR3 sequence (DNA): TGTGCCAGCAGCTCCAGGAAGGGGGCGATGATAGCGGATGGCTACACCTTC.

This clone was found once. The chain carries TRBV7-2 and TRBJ1-4; perhaps TRBD1 as D (5 bases). Trimming took 0 bases from V and 8 from J, leaving 13 bases between them. Looked up from germline, CDR1 is SGHTA and CDR2 is FQGNSA. This CDR3 spans 15 amino acids. The CDR3 region is CASSLAAGEREKLFF. CDR3 sequence (DNA): TGTGCCAGCAGCTTAGCGGCGGGGGAGAGGGAAAAACTGTTTTTT. The full variable domain, its missing parts supplied by reference TRBV7-2 and TRBJ1-4, is GAGVSQSPSNKVTEKGKDVELRCDPISGHTALYWYRQSLGQGLEFLIYFQGNSAPDKSGLPSDRFSAERTGGSVSTLTIQRTQQEDSAVYLCASSLAAGEREKLFFGSGTQLSVL.

This chain connects TRBV2 to TRBJ2-2; TRBD2 might be the D (5 bases). In germline, CDR1 is SNHLY, CDR2 FYNNEI. The CDR3 consists of 13 residues. V lost 6 bases and J 5 bases, leaving 10 bases between the germline ends. The CDR3 DNA is TGTGCCAGCAGCGTCCGGGGTACCGGGGAGCTGTTTTTT. Its protein product is CASSVRGTGELFF.

V gene TRBV10-3 combines with J gene TRBJ1-2; 8 bases align to TRBD1. With 2 bases clipped from V and 13 bases from J, the junction kept 12 bases outside the gene matches. Germline V gene data show CDR1 as ENHRY and CDR2 as SYGVKD. The CDR3 extends over 14 amino acids. CDR3 in DNA: TGTGCCATCAGTGAGGCTGTAGGGACAGGTGGTAGCACCTTC. Protein: CAISEAVGTGGSTF.